This TCR beta chain originates from a study of beta chain features in type 1 diabetes. Study-level findings and limits: Compared with healthy donors, patients appeared to share more similar naive, central memory and regulatory TCRB repertoires. Since sequencing was performed on cDNA, cells with high TCR expression could be over-represented. TCRB CDR3s were moderately but significantly shorter in Type 1 diabetes patients in all four CD4+ subsets.

V was clipped by 0 bases and J by 4 bases, with 11 bases between them. Looked up from germline, CDR1 is SGDLS and CDR2 is YYNGEE. This CDR3 has 15 residues. Expressed TCRB transcripts were sequenced because the entire RNA isolate underwent reverse transcription. Sequenced by immunoSEQ multiplex PCR; TCRdb stores in-frame clones only, minus some. Among 250,000 or so clones, approximately 15% were seen once, and the ten largest hold 0.015% to 0.02%. Comment on this clone: The antigen remains undetermined.

The chain couples TRBV9 to TRBJ2-1; possible D gene TRBD2, 6 bases. This receptor was identified in a man younger than 45 with type 1 diabetes. Sample: naive CD4+ T cells from blood. CDR3 nucleotide sequence: TGTGCCAGCAGCGTAGAAAGGGGAGGTTACAATGAGCAGTTCTTC. It codes for CASSVERGGYNEQFF.